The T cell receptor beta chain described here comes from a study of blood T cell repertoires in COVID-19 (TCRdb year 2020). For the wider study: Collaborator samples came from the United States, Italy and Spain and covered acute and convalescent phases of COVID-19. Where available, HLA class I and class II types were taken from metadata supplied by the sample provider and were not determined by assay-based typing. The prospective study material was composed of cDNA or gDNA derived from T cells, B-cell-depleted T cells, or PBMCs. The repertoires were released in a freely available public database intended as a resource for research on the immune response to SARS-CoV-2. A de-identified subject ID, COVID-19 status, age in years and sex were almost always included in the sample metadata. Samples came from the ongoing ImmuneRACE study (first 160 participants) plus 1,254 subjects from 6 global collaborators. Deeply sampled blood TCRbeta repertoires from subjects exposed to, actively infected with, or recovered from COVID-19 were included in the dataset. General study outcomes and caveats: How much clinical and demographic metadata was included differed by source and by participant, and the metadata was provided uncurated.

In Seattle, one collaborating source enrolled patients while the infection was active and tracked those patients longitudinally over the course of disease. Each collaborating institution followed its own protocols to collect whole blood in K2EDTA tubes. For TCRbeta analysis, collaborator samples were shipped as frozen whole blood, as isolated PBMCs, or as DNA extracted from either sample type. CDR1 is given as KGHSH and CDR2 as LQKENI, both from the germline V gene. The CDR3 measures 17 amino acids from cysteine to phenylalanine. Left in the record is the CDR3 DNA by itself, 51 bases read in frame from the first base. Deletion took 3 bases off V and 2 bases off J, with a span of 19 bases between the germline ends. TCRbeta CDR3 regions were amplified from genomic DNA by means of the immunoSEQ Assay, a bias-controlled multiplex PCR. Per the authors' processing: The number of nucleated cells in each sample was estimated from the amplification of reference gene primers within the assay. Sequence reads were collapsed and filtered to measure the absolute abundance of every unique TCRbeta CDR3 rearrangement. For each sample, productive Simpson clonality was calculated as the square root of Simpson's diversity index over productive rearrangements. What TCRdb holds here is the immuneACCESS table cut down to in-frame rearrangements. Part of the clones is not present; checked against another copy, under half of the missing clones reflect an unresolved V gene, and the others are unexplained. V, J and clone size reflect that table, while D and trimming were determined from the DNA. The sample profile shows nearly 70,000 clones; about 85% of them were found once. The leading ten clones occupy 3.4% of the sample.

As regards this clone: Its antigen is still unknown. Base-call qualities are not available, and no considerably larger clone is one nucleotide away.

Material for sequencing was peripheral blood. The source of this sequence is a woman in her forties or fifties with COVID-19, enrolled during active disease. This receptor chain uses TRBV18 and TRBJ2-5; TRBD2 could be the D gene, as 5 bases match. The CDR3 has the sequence CASSPTGWEKKQETQYF. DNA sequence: TGTGCCAGCTCACCTACTGGATGGGAGAAAAAACAAGAGACCCAGTACTTC.